The 5 T cell receptor beta chains below were found in one sample sequenced in a study of cytomegalovirus exposure and HLA in healthy donors. Vbeta (60) and Jbeta (13) primers were used in the PCR. Libraries were prepared by immunoSEQ multiplex PCR; TCRdb keeps only in-frame clonotypes and omits some of them. The sample lists some 88,000 clones; 60% to 70% were seen once. Sequenced input: PBMCs. These receptors originate from a woman in her 30s in good health and CMV-seronegative.

This clone was observed a single time. This sequence joins TRBV6-5 and TRBJ1-3, with TRBD1 identical over 8 bases. The V gene end was trimmed by 5 bases and the J gene end by 0 bases; junction bases not matched to a gene: 3. Looked up from germline, CDR1 is MNHEY and CDR2 is SVGAGI. The CDR3 is made up of 15 amino acids. The CDR3 nucleotides read TGTGCCAGCAGTCGACAGGGGCACTCTGGAAACACCATATATTTT. This encodes CASSRQGHSGNTIYF.

The rearrangement joins TRBV5-1 to TRBJ1-5, with TRBD1 as a possible D gene (6 bases). This CDR3 contains 14 residues. Trimming removed 0 bases at V and 6 bases at J, with 10 bases between. In germline, CDR1 is SGHRS, CDR2 YFSETQ. The CDR3 nucleotides are TGCGCCAGCAGCTTGGACAGGGAGCGTCAGCCCCAGCATTTT. Translation gives CASSLDRERQPQHF.

The chain is built from TRBV2 and TRBJ2-7; 7 bases agree with TRBD2. CDR3 size: 11 residues. J lost 4 bases, V lost 7 bases, and 1 base had no gene match. Germline V gives CDR1 SNHLY, CDR2 FYNNEI. DNA of the CDR3: TGTGCCAGCAAAGCGGGGTACGAGCAGTACTTC. The encoded protein is CASKAGYEQYF.

This rearrangement joins TRBV9 to TRBJ2-2, with 8 bases that match TRBD2. In germline, CDR1 is SGDLS, CDR2 YYNGEE. The V and J ends lost 3 bases and 5 bases, in that order; junction bases with no gene match: 9. The CDR3 contains 16 residues. DNA for the CDR3: TGTGCCAGCAGCGCCGGGGGGGGGCCGCGGACCGGGGAGCTGTTTTTT. Encoded protein: CASSAGGGPRTGELFF.

The chain joins TRBV5-1 to TRBJ2-4; TRBD1 aligns across 7 bases. The CDR3 contains 15 residues. Germline V gene lookup returns CDR1 SGHRS and CDR2 YFSETQ. V dropped 4 bases and J dropped 0; count of bases not matched to a gene: 4. CDR3 sequence reads: CASSDGTAAKNIQYF. In DNA form, the CDR3 reads TGCGCCAGCAGCGACGGGACAGCAGCCAAAAACATTCAGTACTTC.